This TCR beta chain was captured by sequencing in a study of T cell responses to AZD1222 COVID-19 vaccine. Trimming cost V 4 bases and J 9 bases; bases outside gene matches: 12. Germline V CDR1 and CDR2: MRHNA, SNTAGT. The CDR3 runs 16 residues. The protocol was immunoSEQ multiplex PCR, while the TCRdb copy is restricted to in-frame clones and leaves out a portion. The sample lists about 170,000 clones, approximately 90% occurring once. The source was peripheral blood, collected 28 days after the second AZD1222 dose. The chain employs TRBV6-4 and TRBJ2-3, with 11 bases lining up with TRBD2. This TCR was sampled from an adult who received the AZD1222 COVID-19 vaccine. The chain's CDR3 is CASSALAGESFGTQYF. The CDR3 DNA reads as TGTGCCAGCAGTGCACTAGCGGGGGAGTCCTTCGGGACGCAGTATTTT.